This record looks at one T cell receptor (beta chain) sequence and its context. Its antigen is unknown. The PCR contained 60 Vbeta and 13 Jbeta primers. Sequencing was performed with immunoSEQ multiplex PCR; in TCRdb, only in-frame clones are kept and a portion is missing. The sample has approximately 190,000 clones, and its top ten clones hold almost 6.5%. This entry belongs to a study of cytomegalovirus exposure and HLA in healthy donors. Study overall: In an earlier analysis, around 120 million unique TCR beta sequences were found from about 179 million T cells. Early release data held 85 million or so unique TCRs from HLA-typed donors. Broader study findings: TCR beta chain V- and J-gene trimming was linked, in a later analysis, to a missense variant in DCLRE1C.

This receptor was identified in a man aged 30-40 years in good health and CMV-seronegative. Sequencing input: PBMCs.

The CDR3 loop reads CASSSLTGTSGGHTGELFF. The DNA for the CDR3 is TGTGCCAGCAGTTCCCTAACCGGGACTAGCGGGGGGCACACCGGGGAGCTGTTTTTT. The rearrangement uses TRBV28 and TRBJ2-2, with 15 bases identical to TRBD2. Looked up from germline, CDR1 is MDHEN and CDR2 is SYDVKM. The CDR3 has 19 amino acids. With 4 bases clipped from V and 3 bases from J, the junction kept 9 bases outside the gene matches.